What follows are 25 T cell receptor beta chains derived from one specimen sequenced in a study of shared clonotypes between healthy human individuals. Naive CD8 cells comprised CD45RO-negative, CCR7-positively selected cells, excluding terminally differentiated effector memory CD45RA+ cells. TCRdb's table, derived via immunoSEQ multiplex PCR, lists solely in-frame clones and lacks some. This table has some 2.1 million clones, around 93% appearing once. The material sequenced was naive CD8+ T cells from PBMCs. These receptors all stem from a man between 18 and 35 years old in good health. Some clones in this sample may be carry-over from other donors' samples.

The chain is built from TRBV10-3 and TRBJ2-2; no clear D gene. V lost 8 bases, J lost 4 bases, and 5 bases lay in between. The germline gives CDR1 ENHRY, CDR2 SYGVKD. CDR3 length: 11 residues. Here the CDR3 DNA reads TGTGCCATCGAAGTCACCGGGGAGCTGTTTTTT. Translation: CAIEVTGELFF.

The chain carries TRBV21-1 and TRBJ1-1. TRBV21-1 is annotated as a pseudogene. This CDR3 comprises 14 residues. The DNA of the CDR3 is TGTGCCAGCAGCAAAACGGGGGTCGTCACTGAAGCTTTCTTT. Translation gives CASSKTGVVTEAFF.

The V call is TRBV25-1, the J call TRBJ2-3; D is perhaps TRBD1 or TRBD2 (5 bases each). The CDR3 consists of 16 residues. CDR1 MGHDK and CDR2 SYGVNS come from the germline V gene. Trimming stripped 4 bases from V and 0 bases from J, with 14 bases between. In nucleotides, the CDR3 is TGTGCCAGCAGTGCCCCCGGGACCCCGAGCACAGATACGCAGTATTTT. As protein: CASSAPGTPSTDTQYF.

The rearrangement joins TRBV11-3 to TRBJ2-1; D might be TRBD2 (5 bases). The CDR3 extends over 17 amino acids. Germline V CDR1 and CDR2: SGHNT, YENEEA. The V end was cut by 0 bases, the J end by 4 bases, with 16 bases between. The DNA of the CDR3 is TGTGCCAGCAGCTTAGATCGTAAACGGGAAGGGTACAATGAGCAGTTCTTC. Translation gives CASSLDRKREGYNEQFF.

This clone was found once. V and J are TRBV9 and TRBJ2-3; TRBD2 agrees at 8 bases. Germline values: CDR1 SGDLS, CDR2 YYNGEE. There are 13 residues in the CDR3. With V trimmed by 0 bases and J by 10 bases, 4 bases remained unmatched. The CDR3 bases are TGTGCCAGCAGCGTAGCGGGGGGGTGGCCGCAGTATTTT. It is translated as CASSVAGGWPQYF.

This rearrangement joins TRBV6-5 to TRBJ2-2; tentatively, D is TRBD1 (6 bases). CDR1 and CDR2 from the germline V gene are MNHEY and SVGAGI. V was trimmed by 4 bases and J by 5 bases, leaving 14 bases between them. This CDR3 is built from 15 residues. CDR3 in amino acids: CASSSGQTSTGELFF. The DNA of the CDR3 is TGTGCCAGCAGTTCAGGACAGACCAGTACCGGGGAGCTGTTTTTT.

The rearrangement joins TRBV30 to TRBJ1-1; D might be TRBD1 (6 bases). The germline V gene has CDR1 GTSNPN and CDR2 SVGIG (reference sequence). V lost 2 bases, J lost 7 bases, and 14 bases lay in between. This CDR3 region has 13 residues. The CDR3 DNA reads TGTGCCTGGAGTTTGGCAGGGGTTGGTGAAGCTTTCTTT. Its protein is CAWSLAGVGEAFF.

Concerning this clone: This CDR3 is also generated by other DNA sequences in the sample. The chain joins TRBV27 to TRBJ2-7; no clear D gene. V was clipped by 3 bases and J by 2 bases, with 8 bases between them. The CDR3 has 13 amino acids. The germline gives CDR1 MNHEY, CDR2 SMNVEV (reference sequence). The CDR3 loop reads CASSFGRTYEQYF. The CDR3 DNA follows: TGTGCCAGCAGTTTCGGCCGAACCTACGAGCAGTACTTC.

The rearrangement uses TRBV7-9 and TRBJ1-4; D is unclear. Germline CDR1 is SEHNR and CDR2 is FQNEAQ (reference sequence). The CDR3 has 15 residues. V lost 5 bases and J 7 bases, leaving 17 bases between the germline ends. The CDR3 loop is CASSQVAGAGEKLFF. CDR3 DNA sequence: TGTGCCAGCAGCCAAGTAGCAGGAGCCGGTGAAAAACTGTTTTTT.

The CDR3 reads CASSLVSSGTLNEQFF. The CDR3 DNA is TGTGCCAGCAGCTTGGTTTCCAGCGGGACTCTAAATGAGCAGTTCTTC. The V gene is TRBV5-4, the J gene TRBJ2-1; 7 bases are a match to TRBD2. Germline CDR1 reads SGHNT; CDR2 reads YYREEE (reference sequence). After removal of 0 bases from V and 7 bases from J, the junction contained 10 bases not matched to a gene. There are 16 residues in the CDR3.

This chain uses TRBV4-3 with TRBJ2-2; D call uncertain. CDR3 length: 15 residues. Germline CDR1 and CDR2: LGHNA and YSLEER. Trimming stripped 2 bases from V and 1 base from J, with 8 bases between. CDR3 residues: CASSQSSRNTGELFF. CDR3 DNA sequence: TGCGCCAGCAGCCAATCATCACGGAACACCGGGGAGCTGTTTTTT.

The chain uses TRBV18 and TRBJ2-1; 10 bases fit TRBD2. V shed 0 bases and J 2 bases; nucleotides not matched to a gene: 7. The V gene's germline CDR1 is KGHSH and CDR2 LQKENI. The CDR3 length is 18 residues. The CDR3 bases are TGTGCCAGCTCACCACCGCAACTAGCGGGGCTTGCCTACAATGAGCAGTTCTTC. It translates to CASSPPQLAGLAYNEQFF.

The V and J genes are TRBV5-6 and TRBJ1-2, with 9 bases aligning to TRBD1. The V and J ends lost 4 bases and 8 bases, in that order; junction bases with no gene match: 12. Germline CDR1 and CDR2: SGHDT and YYEEEE. The CDR3 is 15 amino acids. The CDR3 region has the DNA TGTGCCAGCAGCGCAGGGACAGGGCTCCAAAGGGGCTACACCTTC. Amino acid sequence: CASSAGTGLQRGYTF. Combining the CDR3 with reference TRBV5-6 and TRBJ1-2 gives the whole variable domain DAGVTQSPTHLIKTRGQQVTLRCSPKSGHDTVSWYQQALGQGPQFIFQYYEEEERQRGNFPDRFSGHQFPNYSSELNVNALLLGDSALYLCASSAGTGLQRGYTFGSGTRLTVV.

The chain is built from TRBV5-5 and TRBJ2-7; D may match TRBD1 or TRBD2 (5 bases each). This CDR3 spans 13 amino acids. The germline V gene has CDR1 SGHKS and CDR2 YYEKEE (reference sequence). With 5 bases removed from V and 7 bases from J, the gap between germline ends came to 16 bases. CDR3 sequence (DNA): TGTGCCAGCAGTTACGGGACGGGGATTGAGCAGTACTTC. This encodes CASSYGTGIEQYF.

The chain has TRBV28 and TRBJ2-1; D may correspond to TRBD1 or TRBD2 (6 bases each). This CDR3 contains 13 residues. V gave up 7 bases and J gave up 5 bases, with 12 bases separating them. In germline, CDR1 is MDHEN, CDR2 SYDVKM. The DNA of the CDR3 is TGTGCCAGCACCCCAGGGGAGGACAATGAGCAGTTCTTC. Encoded protein: CASTPGEDNEQFF.

This chain connects TRBV29-1 to TRBJ2-1; TRBD1 is a possible D gene (6 bases). V lost 3 bases, J lost 15 bases, and 18 bases lay in between. This CDR3 has 12 amino acids. The germline V gene has CDR1 SQVTM and CDR2 ANQGSEA. CDR3 nucleotides: TGCAGCGTTGAGAGTTTGGGGGCGCAGGGGTTCTTC. Amino acids: CSVESLGAQGFF.

The genes are TRBV4-2 and TRBJ1-2, with D uncertain. CDR1 LGHNA and CDR2 YNFKEQ come from the germline V gene. The CDR3 extends over 18 amino acids. With 2 bases removed from V and 0 bases from J, the gap between germline ends came to 19 bases. The CDR3 region has the DNA TGTGCCAGCAGCCAACCATTAACGGAGATTCGAGCTAACTATGGCTACACCTTC. Residues: CASSQPLTEIRANYGYTF.

Comment on this clone: The same CDR3 arises from other DNA sequences in this sample as well. V usage is TRBV27 and J usage is TRBJ2-7; D may be TRBD2 (5 bases). Trimming took off 0 bases at V and 5 bases at J, with 8 bases between the two ends. CDR3 length: 13 amino acids. Germline CDR1 MNHEY, CDR2 SMNVEV (reference sequence). CDR3 region: CASSLSSGNEQYF. DNA of the CDR3: TGTGCCAGCAGTTTATCGTCGGGGAACGAGCAGTACTTC.

About this clone: Sequence at one end of the junction differs from germline and may be a read error. V and J are TRBV13 and TRBJ1-2; D not certain. Germline V gene sequence: CDR1 PRHDT, CDR2 FYEKMQ (reference sequence). There are 13 residues in the CDR3. CDR3 loop: CASSSTAGNSLSF. For the CDR3, the DNA is TGTGCCAGCAGCTCCACCGCAGGAAACTCACTCTCCTTC.

CDR3 region: CASSQRGAGELFF. The CDR3 DNA sequence: TGTGCCAGCAGCCAGCGAGGGGCCGGGGAGCTGTTTTTT. The chain links TRBV4-2 to TRBJ2-2; either TRBD1 or TRBD2 may supply D (5 bases each). Germline lookup yields CDR1 LGHNA and CDR2 YNFKEQ. Trimming took off 3 bases at V and 6 bases at J, with 8 bases between the two ends. This CDR3 has 13 amino acids.

V gene TRBV5-7 combines with J gene TRBJ2-1, with TRBD1 identical over 9 bases. TRBV5-7 is known as an ORF, though its function is uncertain. V was clipped by 3 bases and J by 5 bases; unmatched bases: 6. The CDR3 sequence is 15 residues long. CDR3 DNA sequence: TGTGCCAGCAGCTCAGAGGACAGGGGCCACAATGAGCAGTTCTTC. It encodes CASSSEDRGHNEQFF.

Comment on this clone: The same CDR3 also results from other DNA sequences found in this sample. V usage is TRBV27 and J usage is TRBJ2-2; D is unclear. The germline CDR1 and CDR2 sequences are MNHEY and SMNVEV (reference sequence). The CDR3 has 12 amino acids. The V end was cut by 4 bases, the J end by 3 bases, with 3 bases between. CDR3 in DNA: TGTGCCAGCAGTTCTTACACCGGGGAGCTGTTTTTT. This translates into CASSSYTGELFF.

V usage is TRBV11-2 and J usage is TRBJ2-1; 9 bases are a match to TRBD1. The CDR3 is 18 amino acids. The V gene end was trimmed by 1 base and the J gene end by 0 bases; junction bases not matched to a gene: 7. Germline CDR1 SGHAT, CDR2 FQNNGV. The CDR3 DNA is TGTGCCAGCAGCTTAGTACAGGGGGCTTGGGGCTCCTACAATGAGCAGTTCTTC. This sequence encodes CASSLVQGAWGSYNEQFF. Using reference TRBV11-2 and TRBJ2-1 for the parts outside the CDR3, the full variable domain is EAGVAQSPRYKIIEKRQSVAFWCNPISGHATLYWYQQILGQGPKLLIQFQNNGVVDDSQLPKDRFSAERLKGVDSTLKIQPAKLEDSAVYLCASSLVQGAWGSYNEQFFGPGTRLTVL.

V is TRBV15 and J is TRBJ2-1; D unclear. CDR3 size: 16 residues. Germline CDR1 is LNHNV and CDR2 is YYDKDF (reference sequence). V lost 3 bases to trimming and J lost 0 bases, with 12 bases between them. This CDR3 is CATSSGRRASYNEQFF. CDR3 in DNA: TGTGCCACCAGCAGCGGACGACGGGCCTCCTACAATGAGCAGTTCTTC.

CDR3 nucleotide sequence: TGTGCCAGTAGTATAGCAGGAGCGGGAGGGCTCAATGAGCAGTTCTTC. Encoded protein: CASSIAGAGGLNEQFF. The chain has TRBV19 and TRBJ2-1; 10 positions agree with TRBD2. Germline CDR1 and CDR2: LNHDA and SQIVND (reference sequence). The CDR3 length is 16 residues. V shed 1 base, J shed 6 bases, and the junction held 6 bases outside the gene matches.